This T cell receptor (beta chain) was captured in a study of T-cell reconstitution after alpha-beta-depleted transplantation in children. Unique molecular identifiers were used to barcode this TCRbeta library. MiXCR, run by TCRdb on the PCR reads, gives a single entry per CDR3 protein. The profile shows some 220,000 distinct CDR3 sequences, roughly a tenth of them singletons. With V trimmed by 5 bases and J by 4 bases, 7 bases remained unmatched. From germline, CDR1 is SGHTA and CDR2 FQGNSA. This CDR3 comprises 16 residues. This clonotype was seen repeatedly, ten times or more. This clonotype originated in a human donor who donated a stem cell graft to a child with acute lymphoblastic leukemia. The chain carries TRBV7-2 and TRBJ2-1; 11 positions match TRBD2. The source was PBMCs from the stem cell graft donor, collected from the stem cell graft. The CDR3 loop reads CASSPRTSGQYNEQFF. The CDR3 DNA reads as TGTGCCAGCAGCCCCCGGACTAGCGGGCAATACAATGAGCAGTTCTTC.